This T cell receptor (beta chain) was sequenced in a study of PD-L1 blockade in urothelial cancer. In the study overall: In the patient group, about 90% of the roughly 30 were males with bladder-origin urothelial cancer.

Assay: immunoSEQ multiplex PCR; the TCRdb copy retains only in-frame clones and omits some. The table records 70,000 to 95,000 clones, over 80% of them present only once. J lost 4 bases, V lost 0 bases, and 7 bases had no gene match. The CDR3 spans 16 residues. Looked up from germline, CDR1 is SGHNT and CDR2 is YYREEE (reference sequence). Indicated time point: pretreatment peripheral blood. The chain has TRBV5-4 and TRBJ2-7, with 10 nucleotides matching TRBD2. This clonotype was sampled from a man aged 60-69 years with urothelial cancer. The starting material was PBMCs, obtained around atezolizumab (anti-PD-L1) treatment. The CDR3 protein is CASSLGLAGVGYEQYF. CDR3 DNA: TGTGCCAGCAGCTTGGGGCTAGCGGGAGTAGGGTACGAGCAGTACTTC.